These 12 T cell receptor beta chains were sequenced from one sample in a study of blood T cell repertoires in COVID-19. Measured with immunoSEQ multiplex PCR; TCRdb has only the in-frame clones, and not every one. The data hold roughly 90,000 clones, with 70% to 85% observed a single time. The sample comprised peripheral blood. All receptors come from an elderly woman with COVID-19, enrolled during active disease.

This clone was seen a handful of times. The chain uses TRBV10-3 and TRBJ2-7; TRBD2 aligns across 8 bases. V trimming: 8 bases; J trimming: 2 bases; junction bases outside the gene matches: 2. The CDR3 covers 12 residues. Per the germline V gene, CDR1 is ENHRY and CDR2 is SYGVKD. The CDR3 DNA is TGTGCCATCGGGGGACTAGCCTACGAGCAGTACTTC. Protein product: CAIGGLAYEQYF.

The chain joins TRBV5-5 to TRBJ1-5; perhaps TRBD1 as D (6 bases). V lost 4 bases and J lost 4, with 9 bases in between. Per the germline V gene, CDR1 is SGHKS and CDR2 is YYEKEE (reference sequence). CDR3 length: 13 residues. The CDR3 DNA reads as TGTGCCAGCAGCATGGACAGTAATCAGCCCCAGCATTTT. Translated: CASSMDSNQPQHF.

The chain links TRBV7-2 to TRBJ2-7, with D possibly matching TRBD1 (5 bases). Between the trimmed V and J ends, which lost 3 bases and 4 bases, there was a span of 7 bases. Germline loops: CDR1 SGHTA, CDR2 FQGNSA. This CDR3 has 12 amino acids. For the CDR3, the DNA is TGTGCCAGCAGCTTGGGGCAGTACGAGCAGTACTTC. Its translation: CASSLGQYEQYF. Drawing the rest from reference TRBV7-2 and TRBJ2-7, the complete variable domain is GAGVSQSPSNKVTEKGKDVELRCDPISGHTALYWYRQSLGQGLEFLIYFQGNSAPDKSGLPSDRFSAERTGGSVSTLTIQRTQQEDSAVYLCASSLGQYEQYFGPGTRLTVT.

This clone was observed a few times. The chain recombines TRBV10-3 with TRBJ1-1; D unresolved. Looked up from germline, CDR1 is ENHRY and CDR2 is SYGVKD. This CDR3 has 11 residues. With 7 bases removed from V and 5 bases from J, the gap between germline ends came to 8 bases. The CDR3 region has the DNA TGTGCCATCACATCGGGTACTGAAGCTTTCTTT. Protein product: CAITSGTEAFF.

This chain joins TRBV30 and TRBJ1-3; D gene ambiguous. This CDR3 is built from 15 residues. The germline V gene has CDR1 GTSNPN and CDR2 SVGIG (reference sequence). The germline V and J ends were trimmed by 0 bases and 0 bases, with 9 bases remaining between them. CDR3 sequence (DNA): TGTGCCTGGAGTGTCCCCAGGCGCTCTGGAAACACCATATATTTT. The encoded protein is CAWSVPRRSGNTIYF.

The chain recombines TRBV7-6 with TRBJ2-1; D unclear. The CDR3 spans 15 residues. Trimming took off 1 base at V and 0 bases at J, with 7 bases between the two ends. CDR1 is SGHVS, CDR2 FNYEAQ, per germline. DNA for the CDR3: TGTGCCAGCAGCTTAGTGGTGAGCTCCTACAATGAGCAGTTCTTC. Translating gives CASSLVVSSYNEQFF.

CDR3 loop: CASSLARQTTGELFF. CDR3 in DNA: TGTGCCAGCAGCTTAGCGCGGCAGACCACCGGGGAGCTGTTTTTT. The chain carries TRBV7-2 and TRBJ2-2; no clear D. The CDR3 contains 15 residues. The germline V gene has CDR1 SGHTA and CDR2 FQGNSA. Trimming left V 0 bases short and J 4 bases short, with 9 bases between.

The chain recombines TRBV5-6 with TRBJ1-2; D is uncertain. V lost 6 bases, J lost 4 bases, and 16 bases lay in between. Germline V gene sequence: CDR1 SGHDT, CDR2 YYEEEE. The CDR3 is 14 residues long. CDR3 amino acids: CASTQEGRSYGYTF. In DNA, the CDR3 is TGTGCCAGCACCCAGGAGGGTCGTAGCTATGGCTACACCTTC. Combining the CDR3 with reference TRBV5-6 and TRBJ1-2 gives the whole variable domain DAGVTQSPTHLIKTRGQQVTLRCSPKSGHDTVSWYQQALGQGPQFIFQYYEEEERQRGNFPDRFSGHQFPNYSSELNVNALLLGDSALYLCASTQEGRSYGYTFGSGTRLTVV.

This CDR3 is CASSSRSGHFYGYTF. The CDR3 nucleotides read TGTGCCAGCAGTTCACGCTCGGGACATTTCTATGGCTACACCTTC. The J gene is TRBJ1-2, the V gene TRBV27, with D perhaps TRBD1 (6 bases). The CDR3 is made up of 15 amino acids. CDR1 and CDR2 from the germline V gene are MNHEY and SMNVEV (reference sequence). Trimming took off 4 bases at V and 4 bases at J, with 16 bases between the two ends.

The CDR3 DNA reads as TGCGCCAGCAGCTTGGGTAGCCCTGACCAGCCCCAGCATTTT. Amino acids: CASSLGSPDQPQHF. The rearrangement links TRBV5-1 to TRBJ1-5; D remains ambiguous. The CDR3 is made up of 14 amino acids. V lost 0 bases, J lost 7 bases, and 11 bases lay in between. The germline V gene encodes CDR1 SGHRS and CDR2 YFSETQ.

This clone appeared a few times. V gene TRBV7-3 combines with J gene TRBJ2-3, with 7 bases matching TRBD1. Per germline, CDR1 SGHTA and CDR2 FQGTGA. The J segment lost 8 bases and the V segment lost 5 bases, leaving 7 bases of the junction unmatched. CDR3 length: 13 amino acids. The CDR3 loop is CASSKSDRTTQYF. CDR3 nucleotides: TGTGCCAGCAGCAAATCGGACAGGACTACGCAGTATTTT.

V is TRBV5-8 and J is TRBJ2-5, with TRBD1 matching over 8 bases. This CDR3 comprises 15 residues. V shed 0 bases and J 5 bases; nucleotides not matched to a gene: 6. In germline, CDR1 is SGHTS, CDR2 YDEGEE. CDR3 protein: CASSLVQGAAETQYF. CDR3 bases: TGTGCCAGCAGCTTGGTTCAGGGGGCAGCGGAGACCCAGTACTTC.